This TCR beta chain was found in a study of T-cell memory formation after mild COVID-19. One entry per CDR3 protein, called by TCRdb with MiXCR from the 5' RACE reads. Among over 450,000 distinct CDR3 sequences listed, roughly 22% were seen once. Germline CDR1 reads SGHRS; CDR2 reads YFSETQ. The CDR3 length is 18 residues. J gave up 0 bases and V 0 bases, and 5 bases lay outside the gene matches. The rearrangement uses TRBV5-1 and TRBJ2-3; TRBD2 matches at 12 bases. The sequenced sample was PBMCs or a T cell subset sorted from them (not recorded which). This TCR came from an adult woman who had mild COVID-19 (a few samples of this study predate the infection). Cell type and time point are not known. The CDR3 is CASSLVTSGGISTDTQYF. The CDR3 DNA reads as TGCGCCAGCAGCTTGGTCACTAGCGGGGGGATTAGCACAGATACGCAGTATTTT.